The clone carrying this T cell receptor beta chain was detected only once. Its target is unknown. This entry comes from a study of cytomegalovirus exposure and HLA in healthy donors. Study at large: Unique TCRs from HLA-typed donors, 70 million to 85 million of them, were held in an early data release. Study-level results: Cytomegalovirus association was assigned to approximately 160 TCR beta chains. Prior analysis indicated that the majority of TCR beta V segments exhibited productivity approximately 87% or approximately 30% of the time.

V lost 5 bases and J lost 4; bases outside the gene matches: 9. Germline V gene lookup returns CDR1 SEHNR and CDR2 FQNEAQ (reference sequence). This CDR3 has 15 amino acids. In the PCR, 60 Vbeta and 13 Jbeta primers were used. The repertoire was sequenced with immunoSEQ multiplex PCR; TCRdb's copy has only in-frame clones and lacks some. The repertoire holds some 200,000 clones, with roughly four fifths as singletons. Material: PBMCs. This chain joins TRBV7-9 and TRBJ2-5; 8 bases align to TRBD2. The sequence was obtained from a man over 45 in good health and CMV-seronegative. This chain's CDR3 is CASSAPAGGIETQYF. CDR3 DNA sequence: TGTGCCAGCAGCGCACCCGCGGGGGGCATAGAGACCCAGTACTTC.